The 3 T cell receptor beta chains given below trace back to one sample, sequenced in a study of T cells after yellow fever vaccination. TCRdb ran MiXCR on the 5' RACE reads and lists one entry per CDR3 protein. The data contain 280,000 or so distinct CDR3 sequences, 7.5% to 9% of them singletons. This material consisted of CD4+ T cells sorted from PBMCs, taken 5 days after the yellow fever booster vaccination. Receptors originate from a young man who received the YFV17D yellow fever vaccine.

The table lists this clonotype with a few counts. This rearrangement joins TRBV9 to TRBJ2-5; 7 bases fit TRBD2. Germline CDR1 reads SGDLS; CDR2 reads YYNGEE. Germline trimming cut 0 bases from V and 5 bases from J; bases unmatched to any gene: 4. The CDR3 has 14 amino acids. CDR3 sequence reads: CASSVDPRGETQYF. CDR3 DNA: TGTGCCAGCAGCGTAGACCCGCGGGGGGAGACCCAGTACTTC. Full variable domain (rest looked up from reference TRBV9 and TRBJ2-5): DSGVTQTPKHLITATGQRVTLRCSPRSGDLSVYWYQQSLDQGLQFLIQYYNGEERAKGNILERFSAQQFPDLHSELNLSSLELGDSALYFCASSVDPRGETQYFGPGTRLLVL.

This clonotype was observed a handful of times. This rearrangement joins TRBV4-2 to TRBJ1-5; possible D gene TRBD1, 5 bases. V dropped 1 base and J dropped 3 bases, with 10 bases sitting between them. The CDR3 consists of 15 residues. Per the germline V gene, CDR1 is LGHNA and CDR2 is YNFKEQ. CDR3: CASSQAGRLNQPQHF. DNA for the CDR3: TGTGCCAGCAGCCAAGCGGGACGACTCAATCAGCCCCAGCATTTT.

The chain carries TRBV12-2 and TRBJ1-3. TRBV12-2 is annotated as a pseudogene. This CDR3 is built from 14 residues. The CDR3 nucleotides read TGTGCAAGTCGCCCCAGAGACTCTGGAAACACCATATATTTT. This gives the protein CASRPRDSGNTIYF.